These T cell receptor beta chains were read from a single sample in a study of CD8+ T cells in alopecia areata. TCRdb's copy holds only in-frame clones and misses some; the assay was immunoSEQ multiplex PCR. The sample lists about 200,000 clones; about three fifths were seen once. The sequencing used CD4+ T cells sorted from blood, collected at week 24, from a patient treated with tofacitinib. These receptor sequences come from a human donor with alopecia areata. CDR3s include the opening cysteine and the closing phenylalanine or tryptophan. Fields, in order: D gene, V gene, clone size, J gene, CDR3 DNA, CDR3 protein. D genes are given only for firm matches. Size is omitted from some rows. Given values are once, few, many or a class for expanded clones.

TRBD2,TRBV29-1,once,TRBJ2-1,TGCAGCACGGGACTAGCGGGGGGGCTTGAGCAGTTCTTC,CSTGLAGGLEQFF
NA,TRBV7-2,few,TRBJ1-1,TGTGCCAGCAGCTTGGAACAGATGAACACTGAAGCTTTCTTT,CASSLEQMNTEAFF
NA,TRBV23-1,NA,TRBJ2-4,TGCGCCAGCAGTCAGTTCAACAGGTCGGCGGGTACCAAAAACATTCAGTACTTC,CASSQFNRSAGTKNIQYF
NA,TRBV27,NA,TRBJ1-4,TGTGCCAGCAGTCCGTCCGGGAATGAAAAACTGTTTTTT,CASSPSGNEKLFF
NA,TRBV29-1,NA,TRBJ1-5,TGCAGCGTTGTCTGGGAAGGTGGGAATCCCCAGCATTTT,CSVVWEGGNPQHF
NA,TRBV30,NA,TRBJ1-4,TGTGCCGGACGCAGGGACTCCCATCGGGCCGTGAATGAAAAACTGTTTTTT,CAGRRDSHRAVNEKLFF
NA,TRBV7-8,once,TRBJ1-5,TGTGCCAGCAGCTTAGTTCGGTCAGATTATCAGCCCCAGCATTTT,CASSLVRSDYQPQHF
TRBD2,TRBV6-5,few,TRBJ2-2,TGTGCCAGCAGGCCCGGGACTAGCGACCCCGGGGAGCTGTTTTTT,CASRPGTSDPGELFF
NA,TRBV27,few,TRBJ2-5,TGTGCCAGCAGTTTAAGTAGTAGCGGTAACCAAGAGACCCAGTACTTC,CASSLSSSGNQETQYF
NA,TRBV30,NA,TRBJ1-1,TGTGCCTGGAGTCGGGGGGCCGGTGAAGCTTTCTTT,CAWSRGAGEAFF
NA,TRBV4-2,few,TRBJ1-4,TGTGCCAGCAGCTTTACACAGGCAACTAATGAAAAACTGTTTTTT,CASSFTQATNEKLFF
NA,TRBV4-3,NA,TRBJ2-1,TGCGCCAGCAGCCAAGAACGGGGACCCTACAATGAGCAGTTCTTC,CASSQERGPYNEQFF
NA,TRBV19,NA,TRBJ1-5,TGTGCCAGTAGTAAGGGGGGGGTTCGAAGCAATCAGCCCCAGCATTTT,CASSKGGVRSNQPQHF
TRBD1,TRBV19,few,TRBJ2-2,TGTGCCAGTACCCCACAGGGGCAGACCGGGGAGCTGTTTTTT,CASTPQGQTGELFF
NA,TRBV5-6,NA,TRBJ1-2,TGTGCCAGCAGCTTGGTAGACGCCCGGGGCGGCTACACCTTC,CASSLVDARGGYTF
NA,TRBV28,few,TRBJ1-1,TGTGCCAGCAGTTCAAAAGATAAGGGTCTTGAAGCTTTCTTT,CASSSKDKGLEAFF
NA,TRBV23-1,NA,TRBJ2-6,TGCGCCAGCAGTCCTTTTGGCAGGGCCCACTCTGGGGCCAACGTCCTGACTTTC,CASSPFGRAHSGANVLTF
NA,TRBV5-1,NA,TRBJ1-5,TGCGCCAGCAGCTTGGACGTTAATCAGCCCCAGCATTTT,CASSLDVNQPQHF
TRBD2,TRBV25-1,NA,TRBJ2-5,TGTGCCAGCAGTGACGAGACTAGCGGGGGAGAGGAGACCCAGTACTTC,CASSDETSGGEETQYF
TRBD1,TRBV10-3,NA,TRBJ2-7,TGTGCCATCAGTATACAGGGGGACAGCGGATGGGTATACGAGCAGTACTTC,CAISIQGDSGWVYEQYF
NA,TRBV29-1,NA,TRBJ2-1,TGCAGCGTTCAGTTACGGGAGTCCTACAATGAGCAGTTCTTC,CSVQLRESYNEQFF
NA,TRBV27,NA,TRBJ2-5,TGTGCCAGCAGCCAAAGACAGGAGAAAGAGACCCAGTACTTC,CASSQRQEKETQYF
TRBD2,TRBV18,NA,TRBJ2-3,TGTGCCAGCTCACCATCAAGCGGGGGAAGCACAGATACGCAGTATTTT,CASSPSSGGSTDTQYF
NA,TRBV30,NA,TRBJ1-1,TGTGCCAGCTGGAGGGCGGAGAACACTGAAGCTTTCTTT,CASWRAENTEAFF
TRBD2,TRBV5-1,once,TRBJ2-2,TGCGCCAGTACTCCGGGACTAGCGGTTACCACCGGGGAGCTGTTTTTT,CASTPGLAVTTGELFF
NA,TRBV4-3,few,TRBJ2-7,TGCGCCAGCAGCCAAGATTGGTGGCTCGCCTCCTACGAGCAGTACTTC,CASSQDWWLASYEQYF
TRBD2,TRBV6-5,NA,TRBJ2-3,TGTGCCAGCACCAGAGCGGGGAGCACAGATACGCAGTATTTT,CASTRAGSTDTQYF
TRBD1,TRBV15,NA,TRBJ1-1,TGTGCCACCAGCAGAGATCTTGGGACAGACACTGAAGCTTTCTTT,CATSRDLGTDTEAFF
NA,TRBV4-3,NA,TRBJ2-5,TGCGCCAGCAGCCAAGATGTTGCGACTCGCGAGACCCAGTACTTC,CASSQDVATRETQYF
TRBD2,TRBV5-6,NA,TRBJ2-3,TGTGCCAGCAGCTTGACGACTAGCGGGGGGAGCACAGATACGCAGTATTTT,CASSLTTSGGSTDTQYF
TRBD1,TRBV5-1,NA,TRBJ2-4,TGCGCCAGCAGCATGTGGGACAGAAAAAACATTCAGTACTTC,CASSMWDRKNIQYF
NA,TRBV7-2,NA,TRBJ2-7,TGTGCCAGCAGCTTAGGTGACAGGCGTCACGAGCAGTACTTC,CASSLGDRRHEQYF
NA,TRBV21-1,NA,TRBJ2-3,TGTGCCAGCAGCAAATCCAATTTCCTTACAGACACAGATACGCAGTATTTT,CASSKSNFLTDTDTQYF
NA,TRBV7-9,NA,TRBJ1-5,TGTGCCAGCAGCTTGGGCAGGGTCGGGCAGCCCCAGCATTTT,CASSLGRVGQPQHF
NA,TRBV18,NA,TRBJ2-1,TGTGCCAGCTCACCCGGAGGTGACAATGAGCAGTTCTTC,CASSPGGDNEQFF
NA,TRBV9,NA,TRBJ2-5,TGTGCCAGCAGCGTAGCTGGAAGTGGAGAGACCCAGTACTTC,CASSVAGSGETQYF
NA,TRBV29-1,NA,TRBJ2-5,TGCAGCGTTGATCTTCAGCGGGAGACCCAGTACTTC,CSVDLQRETQYF
NA,TRBV10-3,few,TRBJ2-7,TGTGCCATCAGTGAGTCCGTGAGGGGGGGTTACGAGCAGTACTTC,CAISESVRGGYEQYF
NA,TRBV11-2,few,TRBJ2-5,TGTGCCAGCAGCTCCTATTTCCCGGCCCAGTACTTC,CASSSYFPAQYF
NA,TRBV10-3,few,TRBJ2-1,TGTGCCATCTCCGGGACAACCAGCGATGAGCAGTTCTTC,CAISGTTSDEQFF
TRBD2,TRBV2,NA,TRBJ2-3,TGTGCCAGCAGCTGGACTAGCGGGATCACAGATACGCAGTATTTT,CASSWTSGITDTQYF
TRBD1,TRBV5-4,few,TRBJ1-1,TGTGCCAGCAGCTTCCAAGACAGGGTCAGAACTGAAGCTTTCTTT,CASSFQDRVRTEAFF
TRBD1,TRBV28,NA,TRBJ2-1,TGTGCCAGCAGCCGGGGACAGGGAAACAATGAGCAGTTCTTC,CASSRGQGNNEQFF
TRBD2,TRBV27,few,TRBJ2-1,TGTGCCAGCAGTTTACGGACTAGCGTACAGGAAAATGAGCAGTTCTTC,CASSLRTSVQENEQFF